This TCR beta chain derives from a study of blood T cell repertoires in COVID-19. Study information: Some COVID-19 samples were acute and others convalescent; all came from the United States, Italy and Spain.

Original handling: For nucleated cells, counts were estimated from reference gene primer amplification. TCRdb keeps only in-frame clones here, not all; method: immunoSEQ multiplex PCR. V and J calls and clone size come straight from that table; D and trimming were deduced from the DNA. The table includes more than 100,000 clones, about 80% detected once. Per the germline V gene, CDR1 is MGHDK and CDR2 is SYGVNS. The CDR3 runs to 12 residues. The germline V and J ends were trimmed by 3 bases and 8 bases, with 10 bases remaining between them. This clone was seen only once. Sequenced sample: peripheral blood. This chain uses TRBV25-1 with TRBJ1-2; D possibly corresponds to TRBD1 (5 bases). This sequence originates from a woman between 45 and 65 years old with acute or convalescent COVID-19. Here the CDR3 DNA reads TGTGCCAGCAGTGATGGGGGGGTCGGCTACACCTTC. This encodes CASSDGGVGYTF.